This TCR beta chain was found in a study of early T cells in non-severe SARS-CoV-2 infection. About the research overall: Chains were unpaired, as sequencing was done on bulk RNA from unsorted whole blood.

This clonotype has ten or more counts. CDR3 length equals 16 residues. The V end was cut by 4 bases, the J end by 6 bases, with 20 bases between. Germline CDR1 LGHDT, CDR2 YNNKEL (reference sequence). TCRdb reanalysed the 5' RACE reads using MiXCR and keeps one entry per CDR3 protein. The sample shows roughly 58,000 distinct CDR3 sequences, under 15% of them seen only once. The V and J genes are TRBV3-1 and TRBJ2-3, with D maybe TRBD2 (6 bases). The sequence was obtained from an adult who was a healthcare worker with PCR-confirmed SARS-CoV-2 infection or an uninfected control (not recorded which). Material for sequencing was whole blood. The CDR3 coding sequence is TGTGCCAGCAGCCCCTTCACGCGGGGCGGCGCGGATACGCAGTATTTT. Translation: CASSPFTRGGADTQYF.